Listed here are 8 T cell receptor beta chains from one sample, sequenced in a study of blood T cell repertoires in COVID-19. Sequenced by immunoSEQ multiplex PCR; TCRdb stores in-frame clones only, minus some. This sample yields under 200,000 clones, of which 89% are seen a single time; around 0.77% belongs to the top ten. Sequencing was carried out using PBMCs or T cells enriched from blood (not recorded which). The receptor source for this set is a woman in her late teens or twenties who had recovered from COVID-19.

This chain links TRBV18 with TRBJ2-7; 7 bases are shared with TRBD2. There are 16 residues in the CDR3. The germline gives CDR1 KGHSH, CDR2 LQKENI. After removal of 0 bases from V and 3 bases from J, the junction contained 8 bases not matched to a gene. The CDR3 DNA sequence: TGTGCCAGCTCACCACCGGGAGGGGTAATGTTCTACGAGCAGTACTTC. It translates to CASSPPGGVMFYEQYF.

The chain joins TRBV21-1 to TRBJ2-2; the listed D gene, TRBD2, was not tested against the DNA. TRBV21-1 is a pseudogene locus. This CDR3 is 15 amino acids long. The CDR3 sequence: CASSTDWRGVGELFF. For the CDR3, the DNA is TGTGCCAGCAGCACTGACTGGCGGGGGGTCGGGGAGCTGTTTTTT.

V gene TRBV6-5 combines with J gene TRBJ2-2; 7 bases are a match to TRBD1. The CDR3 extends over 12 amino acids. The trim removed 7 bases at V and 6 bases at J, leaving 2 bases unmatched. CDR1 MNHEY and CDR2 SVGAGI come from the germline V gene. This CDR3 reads CASNTGAGELFF. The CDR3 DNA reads TGTGCCAGCAATACAGGGGCCGGGGAGCTGTTTTTT.

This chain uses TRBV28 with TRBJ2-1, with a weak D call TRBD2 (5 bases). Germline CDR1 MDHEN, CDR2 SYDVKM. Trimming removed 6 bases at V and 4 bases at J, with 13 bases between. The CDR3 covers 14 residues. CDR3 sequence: CASRAGERYNEQFF. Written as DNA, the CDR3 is TGTGCCAGCAGGGCCGGGGAGAGGTACAATGAGCAGTTCTTC.

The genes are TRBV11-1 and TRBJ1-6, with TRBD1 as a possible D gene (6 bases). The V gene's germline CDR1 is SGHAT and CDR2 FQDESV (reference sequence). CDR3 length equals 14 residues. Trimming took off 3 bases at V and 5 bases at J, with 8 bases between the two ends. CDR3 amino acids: CASSLGQNNSPLHF. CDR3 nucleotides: TGTGCCAGCAGCTTGGGACAAAATAATTCACCCCTCCACTTT. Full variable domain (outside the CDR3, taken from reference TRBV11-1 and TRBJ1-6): EAEVAQSPRYKITEKSQAVAFWCDPISGHATLYWYRQILGQGPELLVQFQDESVVDDSQLPKDRFSAERLKGVDSTLKIQPAELGDSAMYLCASSLGQNNSPLHFGNGTRLTVT.

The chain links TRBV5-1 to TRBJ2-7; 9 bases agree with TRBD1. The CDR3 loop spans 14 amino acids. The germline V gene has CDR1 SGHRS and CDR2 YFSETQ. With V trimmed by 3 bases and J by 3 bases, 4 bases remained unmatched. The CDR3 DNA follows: TGCGCCAGCAGCTCCGGGACAGGGAACTACGAGCAGTACTTC. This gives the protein CASSSGTGNYEQYF.

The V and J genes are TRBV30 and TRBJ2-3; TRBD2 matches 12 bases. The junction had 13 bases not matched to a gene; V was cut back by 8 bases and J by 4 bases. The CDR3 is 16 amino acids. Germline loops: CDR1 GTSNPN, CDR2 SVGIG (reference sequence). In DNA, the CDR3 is TGTGCCGCGGCTAGCGGGAGGGGGTCGAGATCAGATACGCAGTATTTT. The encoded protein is CAAASGRGSRSDTQYF.

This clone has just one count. The CDR3 reads CASSEVVGTGDDEQFF. The CDR3 region has the DNA TGTGCCAGCAGTGAAGTGGTGGGGACAGGCGACGATGAGCAGTTCTTC. The V call is TRBV2, the J call TRBJ2-1; 8 nucleotides match TRBD1. V shed 1 base and J 8 bases; nucleotides not matched to a gene: 10. The CDR3 sequence is 16 residues long. The germline gives CDR1 SNHLY, CDR2 FYNNEI.